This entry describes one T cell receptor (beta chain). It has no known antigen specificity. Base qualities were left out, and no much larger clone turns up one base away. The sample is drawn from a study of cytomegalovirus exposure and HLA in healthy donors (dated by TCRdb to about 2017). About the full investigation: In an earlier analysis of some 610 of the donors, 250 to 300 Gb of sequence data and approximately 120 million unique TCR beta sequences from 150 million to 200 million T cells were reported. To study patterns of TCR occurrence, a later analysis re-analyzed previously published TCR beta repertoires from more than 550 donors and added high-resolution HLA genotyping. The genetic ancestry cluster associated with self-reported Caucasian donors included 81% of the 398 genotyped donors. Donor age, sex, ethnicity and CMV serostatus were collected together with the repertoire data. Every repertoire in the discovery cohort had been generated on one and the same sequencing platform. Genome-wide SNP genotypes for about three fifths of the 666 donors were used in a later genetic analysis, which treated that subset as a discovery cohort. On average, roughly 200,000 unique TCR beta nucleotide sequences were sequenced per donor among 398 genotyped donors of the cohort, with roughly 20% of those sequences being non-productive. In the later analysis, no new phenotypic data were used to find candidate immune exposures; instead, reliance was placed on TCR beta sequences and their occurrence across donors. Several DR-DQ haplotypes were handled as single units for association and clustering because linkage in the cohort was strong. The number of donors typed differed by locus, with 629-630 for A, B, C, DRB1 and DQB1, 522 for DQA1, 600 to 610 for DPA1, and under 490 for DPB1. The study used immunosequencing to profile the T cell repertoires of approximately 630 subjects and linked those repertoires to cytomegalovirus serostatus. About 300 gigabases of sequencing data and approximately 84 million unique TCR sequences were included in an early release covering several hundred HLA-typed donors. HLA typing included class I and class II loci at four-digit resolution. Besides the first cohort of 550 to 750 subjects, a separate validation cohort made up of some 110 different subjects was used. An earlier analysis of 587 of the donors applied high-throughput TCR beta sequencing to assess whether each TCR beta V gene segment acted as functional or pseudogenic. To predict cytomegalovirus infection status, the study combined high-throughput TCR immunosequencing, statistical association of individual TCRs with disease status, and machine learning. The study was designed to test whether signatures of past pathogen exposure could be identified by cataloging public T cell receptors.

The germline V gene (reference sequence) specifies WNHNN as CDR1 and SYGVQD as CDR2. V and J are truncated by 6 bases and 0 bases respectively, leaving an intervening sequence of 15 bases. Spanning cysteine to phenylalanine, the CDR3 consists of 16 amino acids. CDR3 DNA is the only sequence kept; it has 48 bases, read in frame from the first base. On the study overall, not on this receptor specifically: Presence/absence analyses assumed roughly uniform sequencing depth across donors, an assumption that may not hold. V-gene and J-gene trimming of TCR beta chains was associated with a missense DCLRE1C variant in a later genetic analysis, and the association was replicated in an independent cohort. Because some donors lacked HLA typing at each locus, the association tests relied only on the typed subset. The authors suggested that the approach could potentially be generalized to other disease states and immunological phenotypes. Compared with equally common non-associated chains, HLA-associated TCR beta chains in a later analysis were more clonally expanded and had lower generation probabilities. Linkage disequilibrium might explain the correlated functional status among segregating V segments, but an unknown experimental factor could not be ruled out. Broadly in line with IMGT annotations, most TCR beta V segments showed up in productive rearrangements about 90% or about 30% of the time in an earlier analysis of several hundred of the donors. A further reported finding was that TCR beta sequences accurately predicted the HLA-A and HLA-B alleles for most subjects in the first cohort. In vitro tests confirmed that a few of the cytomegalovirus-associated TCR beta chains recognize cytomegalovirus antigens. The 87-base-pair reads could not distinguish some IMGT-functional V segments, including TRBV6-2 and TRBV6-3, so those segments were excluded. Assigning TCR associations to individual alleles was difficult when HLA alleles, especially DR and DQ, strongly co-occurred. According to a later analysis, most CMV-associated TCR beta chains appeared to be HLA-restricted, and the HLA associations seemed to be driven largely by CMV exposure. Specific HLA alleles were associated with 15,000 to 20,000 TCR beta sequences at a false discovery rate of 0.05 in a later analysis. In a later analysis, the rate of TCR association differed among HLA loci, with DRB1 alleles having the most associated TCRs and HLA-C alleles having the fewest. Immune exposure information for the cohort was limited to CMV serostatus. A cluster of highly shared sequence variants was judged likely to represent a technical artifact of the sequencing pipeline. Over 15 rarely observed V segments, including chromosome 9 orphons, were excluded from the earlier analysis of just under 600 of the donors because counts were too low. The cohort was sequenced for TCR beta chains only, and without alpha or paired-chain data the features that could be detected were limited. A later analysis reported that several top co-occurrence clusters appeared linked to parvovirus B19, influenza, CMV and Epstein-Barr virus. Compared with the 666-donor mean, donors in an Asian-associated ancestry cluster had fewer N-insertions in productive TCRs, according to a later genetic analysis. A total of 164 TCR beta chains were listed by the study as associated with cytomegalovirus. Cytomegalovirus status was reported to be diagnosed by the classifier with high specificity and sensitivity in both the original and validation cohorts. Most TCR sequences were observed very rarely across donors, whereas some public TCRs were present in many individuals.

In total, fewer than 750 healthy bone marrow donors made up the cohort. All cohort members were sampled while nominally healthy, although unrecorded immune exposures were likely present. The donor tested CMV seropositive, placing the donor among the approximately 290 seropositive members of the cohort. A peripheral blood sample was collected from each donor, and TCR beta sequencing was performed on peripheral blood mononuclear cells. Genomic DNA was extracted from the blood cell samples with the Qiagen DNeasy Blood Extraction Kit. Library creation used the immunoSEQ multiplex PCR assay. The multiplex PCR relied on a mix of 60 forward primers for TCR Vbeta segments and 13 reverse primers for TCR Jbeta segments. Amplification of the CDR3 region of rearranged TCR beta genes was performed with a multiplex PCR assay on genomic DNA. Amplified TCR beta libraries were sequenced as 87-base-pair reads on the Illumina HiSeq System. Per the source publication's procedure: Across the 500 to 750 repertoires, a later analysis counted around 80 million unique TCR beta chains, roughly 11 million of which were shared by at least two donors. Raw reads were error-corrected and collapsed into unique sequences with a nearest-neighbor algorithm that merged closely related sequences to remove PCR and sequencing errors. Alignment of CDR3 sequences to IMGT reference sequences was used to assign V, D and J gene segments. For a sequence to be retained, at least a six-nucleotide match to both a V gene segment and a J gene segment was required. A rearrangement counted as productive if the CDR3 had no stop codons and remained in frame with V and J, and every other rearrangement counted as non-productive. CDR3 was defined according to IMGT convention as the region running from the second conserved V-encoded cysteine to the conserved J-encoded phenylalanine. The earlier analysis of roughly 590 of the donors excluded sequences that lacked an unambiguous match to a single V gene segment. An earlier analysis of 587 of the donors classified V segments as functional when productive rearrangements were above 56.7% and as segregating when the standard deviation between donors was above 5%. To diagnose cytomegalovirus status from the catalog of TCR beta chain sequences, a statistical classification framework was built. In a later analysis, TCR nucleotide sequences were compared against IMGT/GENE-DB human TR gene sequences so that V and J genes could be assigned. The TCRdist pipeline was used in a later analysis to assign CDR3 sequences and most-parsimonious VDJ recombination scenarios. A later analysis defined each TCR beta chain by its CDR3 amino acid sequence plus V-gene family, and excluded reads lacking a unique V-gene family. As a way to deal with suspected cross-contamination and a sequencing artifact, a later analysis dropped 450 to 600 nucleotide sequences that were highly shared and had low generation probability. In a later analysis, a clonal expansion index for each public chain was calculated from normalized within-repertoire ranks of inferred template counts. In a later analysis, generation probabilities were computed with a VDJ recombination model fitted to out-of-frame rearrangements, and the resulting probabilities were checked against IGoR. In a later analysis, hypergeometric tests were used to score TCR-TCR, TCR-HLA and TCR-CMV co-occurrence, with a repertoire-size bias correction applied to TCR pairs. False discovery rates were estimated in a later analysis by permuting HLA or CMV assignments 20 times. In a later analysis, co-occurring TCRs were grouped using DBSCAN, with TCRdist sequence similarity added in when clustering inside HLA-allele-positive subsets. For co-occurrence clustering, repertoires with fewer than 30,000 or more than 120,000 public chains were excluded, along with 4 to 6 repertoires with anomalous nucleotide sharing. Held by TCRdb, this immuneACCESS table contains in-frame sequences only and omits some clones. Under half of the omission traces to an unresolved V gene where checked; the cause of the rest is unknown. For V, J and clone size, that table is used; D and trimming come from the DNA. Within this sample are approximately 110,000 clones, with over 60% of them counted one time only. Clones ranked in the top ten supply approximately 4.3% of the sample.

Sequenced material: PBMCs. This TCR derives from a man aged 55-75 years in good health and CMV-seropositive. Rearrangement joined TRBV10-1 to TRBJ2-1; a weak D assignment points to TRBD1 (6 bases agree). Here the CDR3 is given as CASSPREGGSYNEQFF. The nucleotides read TGCGCCAGCAGCCCCCGGGAAGGGGGCTCCTACAATGAGCAGTTCTTC.